This T cell receptor beta chain comes out of a study of T cells after yellow fever vaccination. Whole-study findings and limits: Researchers noted that a small share of clonotypes showed up in both CD4 and CD8 compartments. Most clones from primary vaccination resurfaced after the booster (approximately 95% CD4, 88% CD8). The secondary response peaked faster, at day 5 versus 15, but was weaker.

Germline CDR1 reads SQVTM; CDR2 reads ANQGSEA. CDR3 length: 13 amino acids. The junction had 6 bases not matched to a gene; V was cut back by 7 bases and J by 2 bases. This clonotype was counted only a few times. Its antigen remains unknown. Production of TCR cDNA was by 5'RACE template switching, which also added a universal primer site and UMIs. TCRdb ran MiXCR on the 5' RACE reads and lists one entry per CDR3 protein. The top ten clones hold roughly a sixth of a sample with roughly 400,000 distinct CDR3 sequences, 18% of them seen once. The rearrangement links TRBV29-1 to TRBJ2-7, with 9 positions matching TRBD1. Here the sequenced sample was PBMCs, taken before the yellow fever booster vaccination. This clonotype was sampled from a man younger than 35 who received the YFV17D yellow fever vaccine. The CDR3 region has the DNA TGCAGCGCTCTGGGACAGGGAACCTACGAGCAGTACTTC. Its protein is CSALGQGTYEQYF.